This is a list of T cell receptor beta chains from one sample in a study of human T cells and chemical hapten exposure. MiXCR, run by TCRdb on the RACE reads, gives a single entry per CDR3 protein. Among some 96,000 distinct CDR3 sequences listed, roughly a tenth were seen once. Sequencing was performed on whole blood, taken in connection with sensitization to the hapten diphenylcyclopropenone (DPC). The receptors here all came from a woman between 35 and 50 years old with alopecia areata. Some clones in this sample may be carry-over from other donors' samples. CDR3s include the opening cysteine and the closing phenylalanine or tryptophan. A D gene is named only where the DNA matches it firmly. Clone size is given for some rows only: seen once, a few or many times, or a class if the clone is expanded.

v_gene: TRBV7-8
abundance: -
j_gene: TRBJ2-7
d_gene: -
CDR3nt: TGTGCCAGCAGCTGGGAAGGGGACCCGTACGAGCAGTACTTC
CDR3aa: CASSWEGDPYEQYF

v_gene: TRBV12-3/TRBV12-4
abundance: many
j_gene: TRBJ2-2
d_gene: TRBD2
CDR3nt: TGTGCCAGCAGTTTGAGCGGGAGGGCCACCGGGGAGCTGTTTTTT
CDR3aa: CASSLSGRATGELFF

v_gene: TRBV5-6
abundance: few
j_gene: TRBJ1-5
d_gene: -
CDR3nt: TGTGCCAGCAGCAAACAGGGACAGCCCCAGCATTTT
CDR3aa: CASSKQGQPQHF

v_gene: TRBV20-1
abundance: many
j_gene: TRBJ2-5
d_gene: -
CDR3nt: TGCAGTGCTAGAGGGCCCCTTCAGAGCGGGCGAGAGACCCAGTACTTC
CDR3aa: CSARGPLQSGRETQYF

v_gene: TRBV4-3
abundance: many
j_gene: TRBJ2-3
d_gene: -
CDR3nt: TGCGCCAGCAGCCAAGCTAGGTCGTCGAGCACAGATACGCAGTATTTT
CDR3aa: CASSQARSSSTDTQYF

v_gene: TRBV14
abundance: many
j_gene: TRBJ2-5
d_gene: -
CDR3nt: TGTGCCAGCAGCCAAGGATGGTCAGAGACCCAGTACTTC
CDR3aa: CASSQGWSETQYF

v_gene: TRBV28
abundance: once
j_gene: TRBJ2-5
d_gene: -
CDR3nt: TGTGCCAGCAGTTTTAATGGACGTCAAGCCCAGTACTTC
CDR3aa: CASSFNGRQAQYF

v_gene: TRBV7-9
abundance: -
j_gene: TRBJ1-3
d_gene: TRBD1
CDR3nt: TGTGCCAGCAGCTTAGGGGACCCGGGACAGTCTGGAAACACCATATATTTT
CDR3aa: CASSLGDPGQSGNTIYF

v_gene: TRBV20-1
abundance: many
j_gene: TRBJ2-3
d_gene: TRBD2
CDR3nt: TGCAGTGCCGGAGCGGGAGCCGAAATCGATACGCAGTATTTT
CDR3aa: CSAGAGAEIDTQYF

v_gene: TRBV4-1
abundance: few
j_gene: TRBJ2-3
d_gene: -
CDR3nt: TGCGCCAGCAGCCCCGCGCGGGGAGATACGCAGTATTTT
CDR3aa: CASSPARGDTQYF

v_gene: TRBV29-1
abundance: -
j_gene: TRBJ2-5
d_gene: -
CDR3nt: TGCAGCGTTGGGTACGGAGGTGGGGACACCCAGTACTTC
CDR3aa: CSVGYGGGDTQYF

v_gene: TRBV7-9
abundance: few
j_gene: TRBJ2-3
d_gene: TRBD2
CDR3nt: TGTGCCAGCAGCCCGGGGGATGGCGGGAGGGCCCCCACAGATACGCAGTATTTT
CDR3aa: CASSPGDGGRAPTDTQYF

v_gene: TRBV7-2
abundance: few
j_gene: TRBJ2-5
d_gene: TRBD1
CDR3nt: TGTGCCAGCAGCTTAGTGGCAGGGGGCGCAGAGACCCAGTACTTC
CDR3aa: CASSLVAGGAETQYF

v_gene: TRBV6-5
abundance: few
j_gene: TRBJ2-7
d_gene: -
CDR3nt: TGTGCCAGCAGTTACTCGTGGCGGGACACCTACGAGCAGTACTTC
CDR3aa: CASSYSWRDTYEQYF

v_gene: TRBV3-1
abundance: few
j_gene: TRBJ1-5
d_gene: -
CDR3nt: TGTGCCAGCAGCCAAAACACTCGGCAGCCCCAGCATTTT
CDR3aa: CASSQNTRQPQHF

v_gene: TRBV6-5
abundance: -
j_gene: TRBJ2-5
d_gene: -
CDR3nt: TGTGCCAGCAGTTACGGGGATGTGGTACTTCAAGAGACCCAGTACTTC
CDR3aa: CASSYGDVVLQETQYF

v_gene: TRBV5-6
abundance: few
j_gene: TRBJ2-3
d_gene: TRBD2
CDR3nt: TGTGCCAGCAGCTTCCTAGCGGGGGGCACAGATACGCAGTATTTT
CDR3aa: CASSFLAGGTDTQYF

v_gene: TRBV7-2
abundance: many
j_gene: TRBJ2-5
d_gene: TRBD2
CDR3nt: TGTGCCAGCAGCTTTAGACTAGCGGGAGGGATGGCTCAAGAGACCCAGTACTTC
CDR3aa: CASSFRLAGGMAQETQYF

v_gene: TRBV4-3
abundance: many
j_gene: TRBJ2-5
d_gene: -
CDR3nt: TGCGCCAGCAGCCAAGATCTGGGCCCAGAGACCCAGTACTTC
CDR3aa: CASSQDLGPETQYF

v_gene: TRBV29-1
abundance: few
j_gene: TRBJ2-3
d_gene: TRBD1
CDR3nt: TGCAGCGTTGAAGACCCCGACAGGGCAACAGATACGCAGTATTTT
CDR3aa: CSVEDPDRATDTQYF

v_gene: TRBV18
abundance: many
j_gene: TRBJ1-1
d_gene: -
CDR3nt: TGTGCCAGCTCACCACCGAACAGGGCGAACACTGAAGCTTTCTTT
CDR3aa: CASSPPNRANTEAFF

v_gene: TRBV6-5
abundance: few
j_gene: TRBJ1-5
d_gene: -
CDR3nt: TGTGCCAGCAGTGGCGGAAGGAGCAATCAGCCCCAGCATTTT
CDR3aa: CASSGGRSNQPQHF

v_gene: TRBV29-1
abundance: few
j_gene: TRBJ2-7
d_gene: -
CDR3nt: TGCAGCGTTGAAGTCAGTAGCTACGAGCAGTACTTC
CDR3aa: CSVEVSSYEQYF

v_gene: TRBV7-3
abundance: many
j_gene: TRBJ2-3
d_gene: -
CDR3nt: TGTGCCAGCAGCGGGGGAGATACGCAGTATTTT
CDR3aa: CASSGGDTQYF

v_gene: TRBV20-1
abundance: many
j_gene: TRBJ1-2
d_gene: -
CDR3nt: TGCAGTGCTAGAGATCTGGAGCAGGGGTGGGATGGCTACACCTTC
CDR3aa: CSARDLEQGWDGYTF

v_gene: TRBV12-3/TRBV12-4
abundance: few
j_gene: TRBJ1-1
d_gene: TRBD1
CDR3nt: TGTGCCAGCAACCTTGGGACAGCCCAAAACACTGAAGCTTTCTTT
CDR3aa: CASNLGTAQNTEAFF

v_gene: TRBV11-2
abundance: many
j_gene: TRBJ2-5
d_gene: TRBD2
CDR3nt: TGTGCCAGTGCGGGAGACGGGGTAGAGACCCAGTACTTC
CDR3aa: CASAGDGVETQYF

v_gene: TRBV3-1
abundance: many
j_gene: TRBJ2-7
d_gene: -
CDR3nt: TGTGCCAGCAGCCACCAACAGGGATTCTACGAGCAGTACTTC
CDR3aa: CASSHQQGFYEQYF

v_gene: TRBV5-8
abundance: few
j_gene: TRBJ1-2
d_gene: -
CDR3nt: TGTGCCAGCAGCCCCCTATTTTCAGGAGACTTCAACTATGGCTACACCTTC
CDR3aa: CASSPLFSGDFNYGYTF

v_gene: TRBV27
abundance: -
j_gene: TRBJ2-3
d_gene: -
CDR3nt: TGTGCCAGCAGCCGCGTAGGGCCCACAGATACGCAGTATTTT
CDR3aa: CASSRVGPTDTQYF

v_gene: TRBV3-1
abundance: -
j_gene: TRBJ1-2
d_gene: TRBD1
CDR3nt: TGTGCCAGCAGCCGCCACAGGGGGATAGATGGCTACACCTTC
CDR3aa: CASSRHRGIDGYTF

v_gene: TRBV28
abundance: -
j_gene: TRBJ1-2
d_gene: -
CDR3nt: TGTGCCATCACCACGCAACCCCATGGCTACACCTTC
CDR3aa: CAITTQPHGYTF

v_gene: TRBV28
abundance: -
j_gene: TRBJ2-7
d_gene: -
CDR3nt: TGTGCCAGCAGTTTGAAGGGGATCGCCTACGAGCAGTACTTC
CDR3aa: CASSLKGIAYEQYF

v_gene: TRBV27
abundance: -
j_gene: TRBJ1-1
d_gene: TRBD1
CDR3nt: TGTGCCAGCAGTTTATCGACAGGGAGCACTGAAGCTTTCTTT
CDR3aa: CASSLSTGSTEAFF

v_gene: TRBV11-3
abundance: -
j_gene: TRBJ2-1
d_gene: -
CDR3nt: TGTGCCAGCAGCTCCGAGCGGGCCTACAATGGGCAGTTCTTC
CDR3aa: CASSSERAYNGQFF

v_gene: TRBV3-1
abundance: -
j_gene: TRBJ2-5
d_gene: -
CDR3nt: TGTGCCAGCAGCCAACGGGCCGGGAAAGAGACCCAGTACTTC
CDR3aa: CASSQRAGKETQYF

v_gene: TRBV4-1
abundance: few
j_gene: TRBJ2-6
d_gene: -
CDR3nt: TGCGCCAGCAGCCAAGTAGAGTCTGGGGCCAACGTCCTGACTTTC
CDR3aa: CASSQVESGANVLTF

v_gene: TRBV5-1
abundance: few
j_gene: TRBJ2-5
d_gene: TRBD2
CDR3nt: TGCGCCAGCAGCTTGGCCGACGGGAGGGCGGTCGAGACCCAGTACTTC
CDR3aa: CASSLADGRAVETQYF

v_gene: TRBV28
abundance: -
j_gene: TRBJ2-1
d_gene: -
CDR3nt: TGTGCCAGCAGTTTCTCCGACCGACAGTCCGGCTCCTACAATGAGCAGTTCTTC
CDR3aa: CASSFSDRQSGSYNEQFF

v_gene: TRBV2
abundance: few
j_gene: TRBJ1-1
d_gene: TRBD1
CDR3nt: TGTGCCAGCAGTGCAGGACAGGGGAACACTGAAGCTTTCTTT
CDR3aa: CASSAGQGNTEAFF

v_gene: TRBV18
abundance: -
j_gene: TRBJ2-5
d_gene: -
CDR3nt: TGTGCCAGCTCACCCCGTAGACCACCGAGGGAGACCCAGTACTTC
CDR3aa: CASSPRRPPRETQYF

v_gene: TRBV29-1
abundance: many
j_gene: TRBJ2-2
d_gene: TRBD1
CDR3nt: TGCAGCGGCGGACAGGGAAACGGGGAGCTGTTTTTT
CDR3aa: CSGGQGNGELFF

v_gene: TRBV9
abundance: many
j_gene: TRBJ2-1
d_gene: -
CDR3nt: TGTGCCAGCAGCGTAGTTGGGGTCTCCTACAATGAGCAGTTCTTC
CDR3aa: CASSVVGVSYNEQFF

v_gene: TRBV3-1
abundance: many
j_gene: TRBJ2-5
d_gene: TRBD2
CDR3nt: TGTGCCAGCAGCCAAGAGGGACTAGCGGGAGGGGGGGAGACCCAGTACTTC
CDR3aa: CASSQEGLAGGGETQYF

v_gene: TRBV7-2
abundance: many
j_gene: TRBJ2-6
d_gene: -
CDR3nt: TGTGCCAGCAGCCCTTGGGGGTCTGGGGCCAACGTCCTGACTTTC
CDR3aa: CASSPWGSGANVLTF